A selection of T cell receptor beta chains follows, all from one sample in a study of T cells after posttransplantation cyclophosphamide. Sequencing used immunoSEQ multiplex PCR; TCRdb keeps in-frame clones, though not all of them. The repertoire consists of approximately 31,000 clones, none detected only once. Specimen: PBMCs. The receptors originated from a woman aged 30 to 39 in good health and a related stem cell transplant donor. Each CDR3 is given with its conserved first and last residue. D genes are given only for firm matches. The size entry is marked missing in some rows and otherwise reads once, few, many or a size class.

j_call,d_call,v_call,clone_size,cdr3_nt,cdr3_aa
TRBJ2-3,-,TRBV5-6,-,TGTGCCAGCAGCTTGGCAGGGGGGCGTCGGACAGATACGCAGTATTTT,CASSLAGGRRTDTQYF
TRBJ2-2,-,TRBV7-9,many,TGTGCCAGCAGCTTAGGCCCAGATGACAGTTACACCGGGGAGCTGTTTTTT,CASSLGPDDSYTGELFF
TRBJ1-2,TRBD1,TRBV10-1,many,TGCGCCAGCAGTGAGTCGGTTGTCCGGGACAGCCGTAGAACTAACTATGGCTACACCTTC,CASSESVVRDSRRTNYGYTF
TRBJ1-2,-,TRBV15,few,TGTGCCACCAGCAGAGCGGTAGACAGTGCGTCTAACTATGGCTACACCTTC,CATSRAVDSASNYGYTF
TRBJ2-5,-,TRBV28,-,TGTGCCAGCAGAGCTACAGGACGGGAAGAGACCCAGTACTTC,CASRATGREETQYF
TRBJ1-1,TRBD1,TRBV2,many,TGTGCCAGCAGTGAAGAGGGCAGGGGGGCGTTAAGGGCTTTCTTT,CASSEEGRGALRAFF
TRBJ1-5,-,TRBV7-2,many,TGTGCCAGCAGCTTAGCCCAGGGTACGCAGCCCCAGCATTTT,CASSLAQGTQPQHF
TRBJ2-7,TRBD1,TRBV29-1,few,TGCAGCGTTGAACGGGACAGTCCCTACGAGCAGTACTTC,CSVERDSPYEQYF
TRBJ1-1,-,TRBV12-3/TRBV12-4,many,TGTGCCAGCAGAAGCCAACAGGGTATAAACACTGAAGCTTTCTTT,CASRSQQGINTEAFF
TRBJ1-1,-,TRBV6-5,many,TGTGCCAGCAGTTTGGGGGGGAACACTGAAGCTTTCTTT,CASSLGGNTEAFF
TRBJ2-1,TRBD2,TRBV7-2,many,TGTGCCAGCAGCTCCCCTCGGCGGGGGGGCGGAAGTGAGCAGTTCTTC,CASSSPRRGGGSEQFF
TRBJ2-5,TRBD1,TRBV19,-,TGTGCCAGTAGCCCCGGGACAGGATTTCAAGAGACCCAGTACTTC,CASSPGTGFQETQYF
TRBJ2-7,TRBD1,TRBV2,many,TGTGCCAGCAGGCGGACAGGGAGCTCCTACGAGCAGTACTTC,CASRRTGSSYEQYF
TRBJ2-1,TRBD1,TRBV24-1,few,TGTGCCACCAGTGACTCCCCGGGACAGGGCCCTAATGAGCAGTTCTTC,CATSDSPGQGPNEQFF
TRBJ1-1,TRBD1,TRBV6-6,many,TGTGCCAGCAGAAATAGACAGGGGGTGAACACTGAAGCTTTCTTT,CASRNRQGVNTEAFF
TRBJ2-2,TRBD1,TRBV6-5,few,TGTGCCAGCAGAAGTACAGGGGGCACCGGGGAGCTGTTTTTT,CASRSTGGTGELFF
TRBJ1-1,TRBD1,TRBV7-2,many,TGTGCCAGCAGCTTAGCGTCGGGCAGGGGGCGGGAAGCTTTCTTT,CASSLASGRGREAFF
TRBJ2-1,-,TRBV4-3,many,TGCGCCAGCAGCCAAGAGGGTACAGACCCTTACAATGAGCAGTTCTTC,CASSQEGTDPYNEQFF
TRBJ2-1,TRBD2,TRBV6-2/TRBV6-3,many,TGTGCCAGCAGTTTCCTGACTAGCGGGGTCTATGAGCAGTTCTTC,CASSFLTSGVYEQFF
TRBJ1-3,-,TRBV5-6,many,TGTGCCAGCAGCCACATAGACAGAGACTCTGGAAACACCATATATTTT,CASSHIDRDSGNTIYF
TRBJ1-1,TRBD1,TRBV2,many,TGTGCCAGCAGTTGGGACAGTAGCACTGAAGCTTTCTTT,CASSWDSSTEAFF
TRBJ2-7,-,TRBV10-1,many,TGCGCCAGGTGCGCGCCAGGGGCCCAAGTCTACGAGCAGTACTTC,CARCAPGAQVYEQYF
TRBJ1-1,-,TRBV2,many,TGTGCCAGCAGGAGGGGAGGAACTGAAGCTTTCTTT,CASRRGGTEAFF
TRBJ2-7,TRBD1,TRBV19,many,TGTGCCAGTAGTATTGCGGGGGACAGGGGGTACGAGCAGTACTTC,CASSIAGDRGYEQYF
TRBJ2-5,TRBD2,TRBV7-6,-,TGTGCCAGCAGCTTTATCGGGGGGGCCGGGGGAGGAGAGACCCAGTACTTC,CASSFIGGAGGGETQYF
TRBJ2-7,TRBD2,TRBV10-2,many,TGCGCCAGCATCGGCGGGGGGGCCCGGTACGAGCAGTACTTC,CASIGGGARYEQYF
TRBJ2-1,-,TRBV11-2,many,TGTGCCAGCAGCTTAGAGGGGGGGGCCGAGGTGCAGTTCTTC,CASSLEGGAEVQFF
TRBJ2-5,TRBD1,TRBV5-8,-,TGTGCCAGCAGCCGAATCCGGGACAGAACTCTAGAGACCCAGTACTTC,CASSRIRDRTLETQYF
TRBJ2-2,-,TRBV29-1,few,TGCAGCGTCAGCTACAGTGGGCTCGGGGAGCTGTTTTTT,CSVSYSGLGELFF
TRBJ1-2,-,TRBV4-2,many,TGTGCCAGCAGCCAAGAGGAGGGTGAATATGGCTACACCTTC,CASSQEEGEYGYTF
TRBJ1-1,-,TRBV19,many,TGTGCCAGTAGTATAGATCTGGGGGCAACTGAAGCTTTCTTT,CASSIDLGATEAFF
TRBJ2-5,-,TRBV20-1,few,TGCAGTGCGAGCGAGGAGACCCAGTACTTC,CSASEETQYF
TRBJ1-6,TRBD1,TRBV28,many,TGTGCCAGCAGTTTTGTAGGGACAGGGGGCATTAATTCACCCCTCCACTTT,CASSFVGTGGINSPLHF
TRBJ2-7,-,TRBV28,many,TGTGCCAGCAGCCGAACGACAGTGAGCTCCTACGAGCAGTACTTC,CASSRTTVSSYEQYF
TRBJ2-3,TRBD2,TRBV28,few,TGTGCCAGCACTAGCGGGGGGAACACAGATACGCAGTATTTT,CASTSGGNTDTQYF
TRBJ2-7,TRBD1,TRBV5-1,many,TGCGCCAGCAGCACCGGACAGGGCGAGCAGTACTTC,CASSTGQGEQYF
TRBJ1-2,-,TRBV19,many,TGTGCCAGTACCAAGAGTAGGGGGAACTATGGCTACACCTTC,CASTKSRGNYGYTF